This T cell receptor beta chain is drawn from a study of T cells in women clearing cervical HPV infection (dated by TCRdb to the late 2010s). In terms of the full investigation: Cases were approximately 25 women with histologically confirmed HPV16-related CIN3 or worse, including a couple of invasive cancers. The roughly 25 controls were women who cleared a single incident HPV16 infection within 12 months without developing precancer or cancer. The exploratory proof-of-principle case-control study was nested within the Guanacaste HPV Natural History Study in Costa Rica and compared TCR repertoires across cervical HPV16 outcomes. Since HLA typing was available for only a few women, HLA type could not be ruled out as a confounder. Median age was about 30 years in cases versus roughly 37 in controls, and baseline characteristics did not differ significantly. Among cases, blood sampling occurred a median of about 160 days after lesion detection, with an interquartile range of roughly 85 to 220 days. Five blinded duplicates per group were added as quality controls, giving some 60 samples: 50 or so participants and some ten replicates. Blood from cases was drawn at the visit where the lesion was first identified, while blood from controls was drawn once the infection was no longer detected. The parent cohort enrolled 10,000 or so women aged 18 or older in Guanacaste, Costa Rica, during about 1992 to 1995 and followed them for roughly seven years. Cases and controls were matched on age within five years and on year of sample collection.

The immunoSEQ assay used multiplex PCR to amplify TCR beta CDR3 regions from an average of approximately 1,100 ng of genomic DNA per sample. Primer bias was corrected in the assay by using a complete synthetic TCR repertoire to establish an amplification baseline. The amplicons were sequenced on the Illumina platform. As for how the authors treated the data: Error correction of the sequences involved clustering with frequency ratios plus a modified nearest-neighbor algorithm, after which the sequences were analyzed in the immunoSEQ Analyzer using IMGT gene definitions. At each rarefaction depth, TCR richness and evenness were averaged over 20 rarefaction repeats, and samples with fewer sequences than the depth were excluded. Relative abundances of V, D and J genes were compared between groups using Wilcoxon rank sum tests, with FDR correction applied. For the blinded duplicates, the intraclass correlation was approximately 96% for TCR richness and averaged around 81% across roughly 72 gene segments. Held by TCRdb, this immuneACCESS table contains in-frame sequences only and omits some clones. Under half of the omission traces to an unresolved V gene where checked; the cause of the rest is unknown. The V and J calls and the clone size are those of that table, but D and trimming were determined from the DNA. This sample's table contains roughly 22,000 clones. The ten largest account for around 3.3% of the sample.

Summary of the overall study and its limitations: Because of the cross-sectional design, the study could not determine whether the associations came before infection or resulted from infection, and neither effector/memory subsets nor HPV-specific T cells were isolated. CIN3+ cases had significantly higher TCR repertoire richness than controls across sequencing depths, but evenness did not differ between the groups. Because the number of T cells per sample was unknown, the richness differences could reflect varying T-cell content rather than repertoire biology. Cases had lower TRBV6-7 relative abundance than controls (0.11% versus 0.16%; Bonferroni P = 0.0008). Cases were distinguished from controls with an estimated AUC of roughly 0.82 by random forest classifiers combining richness and V gene abundances.

Every participant had a single incident cervical HPV16 infection, and prevalent HPV16 infections were excluded. Cervical HPV DNA was detected by MY09/MY11 PCR and genotyped by dot-blot hybridization. Roughly 16 mL of heparinized blood were centrifuged, and the buffy coat was split into aliquots, frozen at -30 degrees C, and then kept at -80 degrees C. QIAGEN kits were used to extract genomic DNA from buffy coat specimens. The CDR3 spans 15 residues, from the cysteine through the phenylalanine. Sequencing covers 36 bases of the CDR3, shown here with the frame starting at base 1. According to the germline V gene, CDR1 reads SNHLY and CDR2 reads FYNNEI. V and J are trimmed by 4 bases and 7 bases, and the gene matches miss 9 bases of the junction. Of note for this clone: Its antigen remains unidentified. From the germline J gene comes the end of the CDR3, since the read stops 3 residues before it.

The TCR sequence derives from a woman between 18 and 70 years old with a cervical HPV16 infection that either progressed to CIN3+ or cleared (not recorded which). The sequence is built from TRBV2 and TRBJ2-1, with 8 middle bases fitting TRBD1. The sample was blood buffy coat. The CDR3 reads CASSGARDRKNEQFF. Incomplete CDR3 DNA: TGTGCCAGCAGTGGCGCCCGGGACAGGAAAAATGAG.